The clone carrying this T cell receptor (beta chain) is a singleton in its sample. The data were taken from a study of blood T cell repertoires in COVID-19. Authors' data handling: Estimates of nucleated cell counts were drawn from the amplification of reference gene primers. TCRdb keeps only in-frame clones here, not all; method: immunoSEQ multiplex PCR. V, J and clone size derive from that table, while D and trimming were established from the DNA sequence. Of hundreds of thousands of clones listed, around 90% are singletons. Living in 24 US areas, the participants were between roughly 18 and 90 years of age. The V end was cut by 4 bases, the J end by 3 bases, with 13 bases between. This CDR3 comprises 15 residues. Germline V CDR1 and CDR2: LGHNA, YSLEER.

The chain recombines TRBV4-3 with TRBJ1-5, with a tentative D call TRBD1 (5 bases). The sequence derives from a woman younger than 30 with acute COVID-19. Sequencing was done on a sample of PBMCs or T cells enriched from blood (not recorded which). DNA of the CDR3: TGCGCCAGCAGCCCCGGGGGGATGGACAATCAGCCCCAGCATTTT. It codes for CASSPGGMDNQPQHF.